This TCR beta chain originates from a study of shared T cell receptors in the human thymus. Sequenced by immunoSEQ multiplex PCR; TCRdb stores in-frame clones only, minus some. This sample has about 380,000 clones, with approximately 95% found just once. With 5 bases clipped from V and 8 bases from J, the junction kept 15 bases outside the gene matches. Germline V gives CDR1 SEHNR, CDR2 FQNEAQ (reference sequence). The CDR3 runs 17 residues. The specimen sequenced was thymocytes. The chain couples TRBV7-9 to TRBJ2-1; TRBD2 matches at 10 bases. The TCR originated in a human donor. Here the CDR3 DNA reads TGTGCCAGCAGCGCTCCCCCGAAGCGGGAGGGAATCCATGAGCAGTTCTTC. Translating it yields CASSAPPKREGIHEQFF.